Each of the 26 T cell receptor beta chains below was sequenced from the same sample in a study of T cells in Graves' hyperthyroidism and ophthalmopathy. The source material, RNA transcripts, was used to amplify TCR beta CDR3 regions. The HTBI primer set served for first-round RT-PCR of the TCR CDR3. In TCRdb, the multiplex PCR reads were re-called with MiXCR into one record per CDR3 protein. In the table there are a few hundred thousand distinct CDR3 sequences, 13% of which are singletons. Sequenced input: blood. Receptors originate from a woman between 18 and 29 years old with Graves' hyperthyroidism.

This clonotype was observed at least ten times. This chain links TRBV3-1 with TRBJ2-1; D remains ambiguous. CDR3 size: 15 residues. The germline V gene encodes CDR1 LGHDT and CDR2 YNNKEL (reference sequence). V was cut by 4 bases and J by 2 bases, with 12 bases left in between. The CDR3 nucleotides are TGTGCCAGCAGCCCCCTTAGTTACACCTACAATGAGCAGTTCTTC. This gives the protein CASSPLSYTYNEQFF.

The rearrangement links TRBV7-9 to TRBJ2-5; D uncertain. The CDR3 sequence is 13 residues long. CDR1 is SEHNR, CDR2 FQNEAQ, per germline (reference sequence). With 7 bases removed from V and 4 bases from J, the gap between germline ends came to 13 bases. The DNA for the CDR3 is TGTGCCAGCACCCTCTACTTGGGAGAGACCCAGTACTTC. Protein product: CASTLYLGETQYF.

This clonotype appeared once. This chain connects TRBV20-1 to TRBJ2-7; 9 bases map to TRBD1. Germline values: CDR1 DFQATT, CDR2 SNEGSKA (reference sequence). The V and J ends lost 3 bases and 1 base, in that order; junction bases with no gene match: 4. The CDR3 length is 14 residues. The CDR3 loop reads CSASGDRDSYEQYF. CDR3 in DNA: TGCAGTGCTAGTGGGGACAGGGATTCCTACGAGCAGTACTTC.

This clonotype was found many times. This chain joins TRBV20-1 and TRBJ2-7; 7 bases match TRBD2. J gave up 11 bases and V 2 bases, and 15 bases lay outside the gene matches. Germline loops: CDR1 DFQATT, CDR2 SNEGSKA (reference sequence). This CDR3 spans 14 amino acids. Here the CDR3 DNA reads TGCAGTGCTAGATCTAGCGGAGACTCCTCGGGGGAGTACTTC. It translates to CSARSSGDSSGEYF.

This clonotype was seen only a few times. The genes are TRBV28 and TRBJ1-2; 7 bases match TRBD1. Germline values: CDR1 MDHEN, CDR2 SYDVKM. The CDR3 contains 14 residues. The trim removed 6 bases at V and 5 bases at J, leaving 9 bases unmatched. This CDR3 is CASRLPGQRYGYTF. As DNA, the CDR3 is TGTGCCAGCAGACTACCGGGACAGAGATATGGCTACACCTTC.

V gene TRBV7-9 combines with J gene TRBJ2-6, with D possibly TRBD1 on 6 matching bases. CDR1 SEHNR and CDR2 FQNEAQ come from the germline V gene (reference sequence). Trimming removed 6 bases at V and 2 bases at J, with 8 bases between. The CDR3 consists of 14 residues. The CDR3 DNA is TGTGCCAGCAGGCCAGGGGCTGGGGCCAACGTCCTGACTTTC. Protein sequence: CASRPGAGANVLTF. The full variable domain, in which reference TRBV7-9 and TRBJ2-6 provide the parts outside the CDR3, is DTGVSQNPRHKITKRGQNVTFRCDPISEHNRLYWYRQTLGQGPEFLTYFQNEAQLEKSRLLSDRFSAERPKGSFSTLEIQRTEQGDSAMYLCASRPGAGANVLTFGAGSRLTVL.

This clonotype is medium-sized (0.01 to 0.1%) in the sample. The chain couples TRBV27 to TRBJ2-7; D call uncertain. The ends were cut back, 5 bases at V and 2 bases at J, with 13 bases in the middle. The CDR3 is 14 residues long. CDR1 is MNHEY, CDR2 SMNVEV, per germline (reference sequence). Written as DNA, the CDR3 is TGTGCCAGCAGTCCCCGACGCCGACCCTACGAGCAGTACTTC. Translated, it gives CASSPRRRPYEQYF.

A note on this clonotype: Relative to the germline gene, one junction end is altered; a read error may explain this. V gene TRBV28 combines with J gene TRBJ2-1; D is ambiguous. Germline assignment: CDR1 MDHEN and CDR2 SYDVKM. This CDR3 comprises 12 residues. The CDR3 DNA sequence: TGTGCCAGCAGTTTATTCTACAATGAGCGGTTCTTC. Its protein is CASSLFYNERFF.

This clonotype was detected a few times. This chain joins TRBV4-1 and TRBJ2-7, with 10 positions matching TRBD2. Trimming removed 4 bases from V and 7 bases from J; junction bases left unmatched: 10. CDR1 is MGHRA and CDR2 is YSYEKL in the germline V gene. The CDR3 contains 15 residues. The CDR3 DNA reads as TGCGCCAGCAGCCCAGCGGGAGGGCCCATCGGTGAGCAGTACTTC. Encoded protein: CASSPAGGPIGEQYF.

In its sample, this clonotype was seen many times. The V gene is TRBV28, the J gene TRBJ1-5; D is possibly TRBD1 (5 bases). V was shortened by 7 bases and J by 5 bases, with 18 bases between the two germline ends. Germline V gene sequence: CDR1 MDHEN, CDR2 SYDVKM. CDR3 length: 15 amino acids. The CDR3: CASTLGTAPYQPQHF. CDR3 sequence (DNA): TGTGCCAGCACCCTCGGGACCGCTCCTTATCAGCCCCAGCATTTT.

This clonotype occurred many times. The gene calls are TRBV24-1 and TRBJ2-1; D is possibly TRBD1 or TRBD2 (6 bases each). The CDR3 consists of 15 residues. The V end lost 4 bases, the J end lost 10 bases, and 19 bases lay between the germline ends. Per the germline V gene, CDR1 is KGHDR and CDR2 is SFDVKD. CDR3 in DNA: TGTGCCACCAGTGACCACAAGGGGGGTCCCCGCGAGCAGTTCTTC. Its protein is CATSDHKGGPREQFF.

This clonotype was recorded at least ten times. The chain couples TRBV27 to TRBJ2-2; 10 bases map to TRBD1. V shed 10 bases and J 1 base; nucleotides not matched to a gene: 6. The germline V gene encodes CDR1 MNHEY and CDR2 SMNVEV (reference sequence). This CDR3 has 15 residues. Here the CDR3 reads CATRDRGRNTGELFF. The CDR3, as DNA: TGTGCCACCCGGGACAGGGGTCGGAACACCGGGGAGCTGTTTTTT.

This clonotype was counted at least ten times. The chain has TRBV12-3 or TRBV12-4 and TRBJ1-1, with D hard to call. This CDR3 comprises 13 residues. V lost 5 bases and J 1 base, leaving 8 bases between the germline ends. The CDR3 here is CASSVTPNTEAFF. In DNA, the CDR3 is TGTGCCAGCAGTGTCACACCGAACACTGAAGCTTTCTTT.

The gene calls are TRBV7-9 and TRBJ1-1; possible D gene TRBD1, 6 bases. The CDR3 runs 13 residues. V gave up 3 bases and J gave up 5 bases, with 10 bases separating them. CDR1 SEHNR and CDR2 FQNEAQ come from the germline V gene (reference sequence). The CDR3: CASSFLGQTEAFF. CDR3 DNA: TGTGCCAGCAGCTTCCTCGGACAGACTGAAGCTTTCTTT.

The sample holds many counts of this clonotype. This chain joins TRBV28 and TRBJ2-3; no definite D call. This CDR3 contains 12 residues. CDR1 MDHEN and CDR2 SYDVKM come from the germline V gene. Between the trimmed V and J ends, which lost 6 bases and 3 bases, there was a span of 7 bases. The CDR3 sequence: CASSWGTDTQYF. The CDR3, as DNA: TGTGCCAGCAGCTGGGGTACAGATACGCAGTATTTT.

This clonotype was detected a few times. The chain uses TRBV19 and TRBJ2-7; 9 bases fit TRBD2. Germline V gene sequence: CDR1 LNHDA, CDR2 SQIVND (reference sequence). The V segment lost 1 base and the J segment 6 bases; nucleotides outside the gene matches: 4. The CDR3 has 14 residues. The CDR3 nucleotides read TGTGCCAGTAGTATAGTAGCGGGAGACAGCGAGCAGTACTTC. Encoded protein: CASSIVAGDSEQYF.

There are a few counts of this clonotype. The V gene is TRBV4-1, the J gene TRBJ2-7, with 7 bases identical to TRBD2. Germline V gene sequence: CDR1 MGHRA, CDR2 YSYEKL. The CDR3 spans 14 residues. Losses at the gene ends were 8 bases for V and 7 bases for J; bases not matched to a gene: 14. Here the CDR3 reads CASSPSGGSREQYF. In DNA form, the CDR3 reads TGCGCCAGCTCACCTAGCGGAGGGTCGCGGGAGCAGTACTTC.

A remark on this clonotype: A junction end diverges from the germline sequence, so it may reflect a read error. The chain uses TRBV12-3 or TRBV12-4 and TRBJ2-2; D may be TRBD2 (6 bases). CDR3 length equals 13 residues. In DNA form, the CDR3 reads TGTGCCAGCAGTTTAGGCGGCACCGGGGGGCTGTTTTTT. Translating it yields CASSLGGTGGLFF.

The CDR3, as DNA: TGTGCCATCAGCGTGAAACTAGCGGGAGGGCCCGGGGAGCTGTTTTTT. Translating gives CAISVKLAGGPGELFF. The chain joins TRBV10-3 to TRBJ2-2, with 13 bases identical to TRBD2. V shed 6 bases, J shed 6 bases, and the junction held 7 bases outside the gene matches. This CDR3 is 16 amino acids long. Germline-derived CDR1 and CDR2 are ENHRY and SYGVKD.

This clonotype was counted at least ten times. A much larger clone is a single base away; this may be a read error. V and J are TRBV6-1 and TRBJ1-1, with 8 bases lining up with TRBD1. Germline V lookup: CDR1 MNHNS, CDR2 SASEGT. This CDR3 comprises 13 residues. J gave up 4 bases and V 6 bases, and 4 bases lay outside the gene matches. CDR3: CASSRQGTTEAFF. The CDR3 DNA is TGTGCCAGCAGCCGACAGGGGACCACTGAAGCTTTCTTT.

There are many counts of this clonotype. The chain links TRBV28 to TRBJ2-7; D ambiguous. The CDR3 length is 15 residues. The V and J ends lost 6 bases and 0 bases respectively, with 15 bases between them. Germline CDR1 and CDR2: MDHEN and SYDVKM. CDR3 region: CASRDEQWSSYEQYF. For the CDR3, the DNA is TGTGCCAGCAGGGATGAACAGTGGAGCTCCTACGAGCAGTACTTC.

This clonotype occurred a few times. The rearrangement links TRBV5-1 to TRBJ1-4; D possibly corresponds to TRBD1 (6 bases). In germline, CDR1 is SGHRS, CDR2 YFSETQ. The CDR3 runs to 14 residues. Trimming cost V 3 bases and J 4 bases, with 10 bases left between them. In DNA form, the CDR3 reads TGCGCCAGCAGCTCTACAGGGATTAATGAAAAACTGTTTTTT. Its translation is CASSSTGINEKLFF. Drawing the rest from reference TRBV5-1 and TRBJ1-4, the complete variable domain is KAGVTQTPRYLIKTRGQQVTLSCSPISGHRSVSWYQQTPGQGLQFLFEYFSETQRNKGNFPGRFSGRQFSNSRSEMNVSTLELGDSALYLCASSSTGINEKLFFGSGTQLSVL.

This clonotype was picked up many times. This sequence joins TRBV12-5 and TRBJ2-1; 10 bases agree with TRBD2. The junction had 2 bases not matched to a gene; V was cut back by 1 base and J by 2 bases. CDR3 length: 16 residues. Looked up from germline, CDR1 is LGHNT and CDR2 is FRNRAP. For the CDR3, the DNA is TGTGCTAGTGGTTTGGGGACTAGCGGCCCCTACAATGAGCAGTTCTTC. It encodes CASGLGTSGPYNEQFF.

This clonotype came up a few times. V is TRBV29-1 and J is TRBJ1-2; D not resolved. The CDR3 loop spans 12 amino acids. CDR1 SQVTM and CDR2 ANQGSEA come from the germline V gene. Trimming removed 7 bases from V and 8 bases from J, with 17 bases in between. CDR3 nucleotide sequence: TGCAGCGGGATTGGGCGACGGGGAGGCTACACCTTC. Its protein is CSGIGRRGGYTF.

In nucleotides, the CDR3 is TGTGCCAGCAGCGATCTAAGGGGGGCAACCACCGGGGAGCTGTTTTTT. Protein: CASSDLRGATTGELFF. The genes are TRBV7-9 and TRBJ2-2; the D gene could be TRBD1 or TRBD2 (6 bases each). The CDR3 is 16 residues long. Trimming left V 5 bases short and J 4 bases short, with 17 bases between. Germline CDR1 and CDR2: SEHNR and FQNEAQ (reference sequence).

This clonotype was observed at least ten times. The CDR3 region is CASSVYRELNTGELFF. CDR3 DNA sequence: TGTGCCAGCAGCGTTTATCGGGAGCTGAACACCGGGGAGCTGTTTTTT. J is TRBJ2-2 and V is TRBV9; D is possibly TRBD2 (6 bases). Trimming took 2 bases from V and 1 from J, leaving 12 bases between them. Germline V lookup: CDR1 SGDLS, CDR2 YYNGEE. CDR3 length: 16 residues.